This T cell receptor beta chain was retrieved from a study of cytomegalovirus exposure and HLA in healthy donors. This clone was found a few times. The antigen remains unidentified. PCR involved 60 Vbeta and 13 Jbeta primers. The protocol was immunoSEQ multiplex PCR, while the TCRdb copy is restricted to in-frame clones and leaves out a portion. The sample consists of around 130,000 clones, about 84% of them appearing once. Each donor was healthy, and each was a bone marrow donor. Findings and caveats of the study: Some public TCRs appeared in many individuals, while most sequences were rare.

There are 16 residues in the CDR3. Trimming took 0 bases from V and 6 from J; bases not matched to a gene: 10. Germline CDR1 and CDR2: LNHNV and YYDKDF (reference sequence). The chain combines TRBV15 with TRBJ2-5; TRBD2 matches at 7 bases. The clonotype was recovered from a boy under 18 in good health and CMV-seronegative. Source material: PBMCs. The CDR3 region is CATSREWGGRGKTQYF. The CDR3 bases are TGTGCCACCAGCAGAGAATGGGGAGGGAGAGGGAAGACCCAGTACTTC.